Reported below is one T cell receptor (beta chain). This clone was counted a few times. It lacks a known antigen. No per-base quality is available; no much larger clone lies one base away. The sample comes from a study of CD8+ T cells in alopecia areata (dated by TCRdb to 2017 to 2018). Regarding the research as a whole: Treated patients were enrolled in an open-label pilot trial of oral tofacitinib, 5 to 10 mg twice daily, for moderate-to-severe alopecia areata. Clonality in the scalp was compared among normal scalp (n=4), patchy alopecia areata scalp (n=8), and alopecia totalis/universalis scalp (n=8). RNA was obtained with the PAXgene miRNA kit for fixed scalp, the miRNeasy kit for PBMCs, and the RNeasy kit for mouse skin. High-throughput TCRbeta sequencing was used to examine T cell clonal expansion in alopecia areata in both the C3H/HeJ mouse model and human patients. Biopsies were taken from tofacitinib-treated patients at baseline and again at 4 and 24 weeks into treatment, and several of those patients also had a later scalp biopsy. The SALT score, which quantifies the percentage of affected scalp surface area, was used to measure disease severity in treated patients. In humans, TCRbeta sequencing was performed on scalp tissue and on sorted CD4+ and CD8+ peripheral blood T cells from healthy controls and from patients with patchy or totalis/universalis alopecia areata. TCRbeta CDR3 regions were amplified by immunoSEQ multiplex PCR using 35 Vbeta forward and 13 Jbeta reverse primers. Tofacitinib was administered for 6 to 18 months, and 6 months of follow-up off drug were then conducted to assess delayed response and recurrence. Broader findings and caveats from the paper: Tofacitinib significantly decreased scalp clonality and the number of expanded CD8+ clones among the top 100 scalp clones. Because the treated cohort was small and had only one nonresponder, larger studies are needed to examine links between baseline CD8+ expansion and response. Many expanded lesional clones persisted in scalp and blood during tofacitinib treatment, which may partly explain relapse after stopping treatment. Scalp TCR repertoire analysis is complicated because resident alphabeta T cells in normal human skin are also sequenced, whereas mouse skin is dominated by gammadelta T cells. TCR sequences shared between patients were less clear than in mice, possibly partly because of HLA diversity in the patient population. Compared with normal scalp, lesional scalp, particularly in alopecia totalis/universalis, had higher clonality and more expanded CD8+ clones, which suggests antigenic drive.

The label giving this sample's time point can be read as: about 25 weeks on oral tofacitinib. What the treatment or condition label conveys for this sample: oral pan-JAK inhibitor, 5-10 mg twice daily. Peripheral blood and lesional scalp punch biopsies were obtained from patients with alopecia areata. After PBMCs were isolated by density centrifugation and stained for CD3, CD4 and CD8, a FACSAria was used to sort CD4+ and CD8+ T cells. Library preparation employed the immunoSEQ multiplex PCR assay. RNA was extracted from all samples and reverse transcribed into cDNA, which served as template for TCR sequencing. First-strand cDNA was synthesized using SuperScript III with a 2:1 mix of oligo-dT and random hexamers. A synthetic immune receptor repertoire was used to measure amplification bias, and any remaining bias was corrected computationally. Under the source paper's analysis protocol: Raw reads were preprocessed to remove errors, and CDR3 was defined by IMGT conventions from the conserved cysteine to phenylalanine. Clonality was calculated as 1 minus Shannon entropy normalized by log2 of the number of productive unique TCRs. Whether scalp clones were CD4 or CD8 was inferred by matching scalp TCRbeta sequences against CD4 and CD8 repertoires sorted from blood. TCRdb obtained this table from immuneACCESS and retained in-frame rearrangements with V and J assigned. These tables miss some clones; where compared with another copy, unresolved V genes account for less than half of the shortfall, and the remainder is unexplained. The V and J calls and clone size come from that table; D and trimming were worked out from the DNA. Counted in this sample were roughly 100,000 clones; about 40% of them appeared once. Around 18% of the sample rests with the top ten.

V is shortened by 4 bases, J by 1 base, and the region joining them spans 11 bases. From the germline V gene, CDR1 is MNHEY and CDR2 is SVGAGI. From the cysteine through the phenylalanine, the CDR3 covers 15 amino acids. The retained sequence is limited to the CDR3, 45 bases, with the frame set at the first base. The chain was built from TRBV6-5 and TRBJ2-1; the D gene is not confidently resolved. This clonotype was obtained from a human donor with alopecia areata. The sample here was CD8+ T cells sorted from blood, taken at week 24, from a patient treated with tofacitinib. CDR3 region: CASSSGLVSYNEQFF. Read as DNA, the sequence is TGTGCCAGCAGTTCCGGGTTGGTATCCTACAATGAGCAGTTCTTC.